A single sample is the source of the 26 T cell receptor beta chains below, sequenced in a study of blood T cell repertoires in COVID-19 (dated by TCRdb to the early 2020s). To prepare the library, the immunoSEQ multiplex PCR assay was applied. TCRdb provides this immuneACCESS table in a form limited to in-frame rearrangements. Some clones are lacking; in checked studies, under half of them reflect an unresolved V gene, and why the rest are absent is not known. Recorded for this sample are some 100,000 clones; about 89% of them occurred a single time. The top ten hold about 9.4% of the sample. The specimen sequenced was peripheral blood. These receptors were obtained from a man aged 45-65 years with acute or convalescent COVID-19.

The CDR3 DNA sequence: TGTGCCAGCAGCCGGGGACTAGCGGGATCCACCTATGAGCAGTTCTTC. Its protein is CASSRGLAGSTYEQFF. The chain employs TRBV14 and TRBJ2-1, with 13 bases matching TRBD2. The germline V gene encodes CDR1 SGHDN and CDR2 FVKESK. The CDR3 has 16 residues. Germline trimming cut 4 bases from V and 8 bases from J; bases unmatched to any gene: 8.

This clone was detected once. The DNA is omitted, as the CDR3 cannot be located on it reliably, and the CDR3 follows TCRdb's listing. The genes are TRBV30 and TRBJ1-1; TRBD1 is taken as the D call from the table, unchecked against the DNA. The germline CDR1 and CDR2 sequences are GTSNPN and SVGIG (reference sequence). The CDR3 numbers 13 amino acids, ends counted. The CDR3 region is CAWSVGQGARPFF.

The V and J genes are TRBV7-9 and TRBJ2-2, with 9 bases that match TRBD2. The CDR3 covers 17 residues. The J segment lost 5 bases and the V segment lost 5 bases, leaving 12 bases of the junction unmatched. The germline CDR1 and CDR2 sequences are SEHNR and FQNEAQ (reference sequence). Here the CDR3 DNA reads TGTGCCAGCAGCCCCTGGGGTAGCGGGAGTGGAACCGGGGAGCTGTTTTTT. Translated: CASSPWGSGSGTGELFF.

The CDR3, as DNA: TGTGCCAGTAGTATGTTAAGGAGCGCTTCGGACTATGGCTACACCTTC. Translation: CASSMLRSASDYGYTF. The chain recombines TRBV19 with TRBJ1-2; the D is unclear. Between the trimmed V and J ends, which lost 3 bases and 3 bases, there was a span of 17 bases. CDR1 and CDR2 from the germline V gene are LNHDA and SQIVND (reference sequence). The CDR3 has 16 amino acids.

The rearrangement uses TRBV9 and TRBJ1-6; D gene unclear. The CDR3 contains 14 residues. Germline loops: CDR1 SGDLS, CDR2 YYNGEE. The V and J ends lost 3 bases and 12 bases respectively, with 16 bases between them. The CDR3 region has the DNA TGTGCCAGCAGCGCGATGGACCGACGGGAACCCCTCCACTTT. It codes for CASSAMDRREPLHF.

The chain has TRBV5-1 and TRBJ1-6, with 7 bases fitting TRBD1. There are 15 residues in the CDR3. CDR1 is SGHRS and CDR2 is YFSETQ in the germline V gene. Trimming took 4 bases from V and 5 from J; bases not matched to a gene: 6. The CDR3: CASSVTGDHNSPLHF. In nucleotides, the CDR3 is TGCGCCAGCAGCGTCACAGGGGACCATAATTCACCCCTCCACTTT. Looking up the rest from reference TRBV5-1 and TRBJ1-6 gives the full variable domain: KAGVTQTPRYLIKTRGQQVTLSCSPISGHRSVSWYQQTPGQGLQFLFEYFSETQRNKGNFPGRFSGRQFSNSRSEMNVSTLELGDSALYLCASSVTGDHNSPLHFGNGTRLTVT.

This clone was seen once. The chain joins TRBV21-1 to TRBJ1-2; the DNA was not used to check the table's D call, TRBD1. TRBV21-1 is designated a pseudogene. The CDR3 is made up of 14 amino acids. The CDR3 sequence is CASSKEPGLYGYTF. For the CDR3, the DNA is TGTGCCAGCAGCAAAGAGCCAGGGCTCTATGGCTACACCTTC.

Of note for this clone: This likely comes from a read error, as the CDR3 has no conserved phenylalanine or tryptophan at its end. No DNA is shown, since the ends of the CDR3 on it are uncertain; the CDR3 is the one TCRdb lists. The chain has TRBV30 and TRBJ2-7; TRBD1 reflects the table's D call only, with no check against the DNA. Germline V gene data show CDR1 as GTSNPN and CDR2 as SVGIG (reference sequence). Counting both end residues, the CDR3 totals 12 amino acids. The CDR3: CAWSVAQTGPRI.

The CDR3 nucleotides read TGTGCCAGCAGTCGACAGGTCGCCAACGAGCAGTACTTC. As protein: CASSRQVANEQYF. The rearrangement joins TRBV12-3 or TRBV12-4 to TRBJ2-7, with D maybe TRBD1 (6 bases). CDR3 size: 13 residues. Trimming left V 5 bases short and J 5 bases short, with 13 bases between.

The V gene is TRBV3-1 (or the pseudogene TRBV3-2), the J gene TRBJ1-2; 10 bases map to TRBD1. Germline V gene lookup returns CDR1 LGHDT and CDR2 YNNKEL (reference sequence). Trimming removed 1 base from V and 8 bases from J; junction bases left unmatched: 4. The CDR3 contains 14 residues. The CDR3 region is CASSQGQGAGGYTF. For the CDR3, the DNA is TGTGCCAGCAGCCAAGGACAGGGGGCGGGAGGCTACACCTTC.

The V call is TRBV19, the J call TRBJ2-2; weak D call: TRBD2 (6 bases). CDR3 length equals 17 residues. V was shortened by 3 bases and J by 6 bases, with 20 bases between the two germline ends. CDR1 and CDR2 (germline): LNHDA, SQIVND (reference sequence). The CDR3 nucleotides read TGTGCCAGTAGTATGAGGAGGGAAGTACGAAAGGCCGGGGAGCTGTTTTTT. As protein: CASSMRREVRKAGELFF.

V gene TRBV19 combines with J gene TRBJ2-5; TRBD2 agrees at 11 bases. CDR1 is LNHDA, CDR2 SQIVND, per germline (reference sequence). This CDR3 comprises 14 residues. The ends lost 8 bases at V and 4 bases at J; junction bases unmatched: 6. The CDR3 DNA sequence: TGTGCCAGTTGCCCCGGACTAGCGGGAGAGACCCAGTACTTC. As protein: CASCPGLAGETQYF.

The V call is TRBV6-1, the J call TRBJ2-5, with 9 bases aligning to TRBD2. The length of the CDR3 is 20 residues. In germline, CDR1 is MNHNS, CDR2 SASEGT. The junction had 21 bases not matched to a gene; V was cut back by 2 bases and J by 5 bases. CDR3 nucleotides: TGTGCCAGCAGTGAATTCGGGGGCGGAGCGGGAGGATGGCCGGGGGAGACCCAGTACTTC. Residues: CASSEFGGGAGGWPGETQYF.

This chain uses TRBV19 with TRBJ2-2, with 7 bases that match TRBD1. V trimming: 3 bases; J trimming: 0 bases; junction bases outside the gene matches: 7. The length of the CDR3 is 17 residues. CDR1 is LNHDA and CDR2 is SQIVND in the germline V gene (reference sequence). The CDR3 is CASSIRQGYSNTGELFF. In DNA form, the CDR3 reads TGTGCCAGTAGTATCCGACAGGGCTACTCGAACACCGGGGAGCTGTTTTTT.

The V and J genes are TRBV6-5 and TRBJ1-2, with D hard to call. Germline CDR1 MNHEY, CDR2 SVGAGI. Deletions cut 0 bases from V and 4 bases from J, with 15 bases between. The CDR3 contains 16 residues. In DNA form, the CDR3 reads TGTGCCAGCAGTTACTCGGGCCAGTATCGTGGCTATGGCTACACCTTC. Translated, it gives CASSYSGQYRGYGYTF.

V usage is TRBV7-2 and J usage is TRBJ2-5, with D possibly matching TRBD2 (5 bases). Looked up from germline, CDR1 is SGHTA and CDR2 is FQGNSA. V was pared by 4 bases and J by 5 bases, with 14 bases between. The CDR3 totals 14 residues. CDR3 sequence reads: CASSSRGSGETQYF. Written as DNA, the CDR3 is TGTGCCAGCAGCTCCCGCGGGTCCGGGGAGACCCAGTACTTC. Drawing the rest from reference TRBV7-2 and TRBJ2-5, the complete variable domain is GAGVSQSPSNKVTEKGKDVELRCDPISGHTALYWYRQSLGQGLEFLIYFQGNSAPDKSGLPSDRFSAERTGGSVSTLTIQRTQQEDSAVYLCASSSRGSGETQYFGPGTRLLVL.

The chain recombines TRBV7-6 with TRBJ1-1; tentatively, D is TRBD1 (5 bases). Germline-derived CDR1 and CDR2 are SGHVS and FNYEAQ. V shed 1 base and J shed 1 base, with 10 bases lying between them. This CDR3 is built from 15 residues. CDR3 sequence: CASSLVTGGNTEAFF. In DNA, the CDR3 is TGTGCCAGCAGCTTAGTAACGGGGGGGAACACTGAAGCTTTCTTT.

This clone was recorded a few times. V usage is TRBV4-1 and J usage is TRBJ2-7, with 7 bases fitting TRBD2. The junction had 9 bases not matched to a gene; V was cut back by 4 bases and J by 0 bases. CDR3 length: 16 residues. CDR1 and CDR2 from the germline V gene are MGHRA and YSYEKL. The CDR3 loop reads CASSRDLAARSYEQYF. CDR3 DNA: TGCGCCAGCAGCCGAGATCTAGCGGCCCGCTCCTACGAGCAGTACTTC.

This clone has a single count. The V gene is TRBV12-5, the J gene TRBJ2-7, with a possible D match to TRBD2 (5 bases). Trimming cost V 6 bases and J 4 bases, with 16 bases left between them. CDR3 length: 14 amino acids. The germline gives CDR1 LGHNT, CDR2 FRNRAP. In DNA form, the CDR3 reads TGTGCTAGTGGGGAGGACCTTAGAGATTACGAGCAGTACTTC. It translates to CASGEDLRDYEQYF.

This chain joins TRBV27 and TRBJ1-2; the D gene is possibly TRBD1 (6 bases). CDR1 and CDR2 (germline): MNHEY, SMNVEV (reference sequence). V lost 3 bases to trimming and J lost 2 bases, with 10 bases between them. CDR3 length: 14 amino acids. CDR3 region: CASSLGGGNYGYTF. Written as DNA, the CDR3 is TGTGCCAGCAGTTTGGGTGGGGGCAACTATGGCTACACCTTC.

The chain is built from TRBV27 and TRBJ2-7, with D maybe TRBD1 (6 bases). The V and J ends lost 4 bases and 4 bases respectively, with 14 bases between them. Germline V lookup: CDR1 MNHEY, CDR2 SMNVEV (reference sequence). The CDR3 loop spans 14 amino acids. The CDR3 spells CASSSQGYGYEQYF. Written as DNA, the CDR3 is TGTGCCAGCAGTTCTCAGGGGTATGGATACGAGCAGTACTTC.

The chain couples TRBV10-3 to TRBJ1-6, with 7 positions matching TRBD1. CDR3 length: 14 amino acids. Trimming cost V 4 bases and J 4 bases; bases outside gene matches: 1. Germline assignment: CDR1 ENHRY and CDR2 SYGVKD. For the CDR3, the DNA is TGTGCCATCAGTGGGGGACAGTATAATTCACCCCTCCACTTT. Translated: CAISGGQYNSPLHF.

Only a few counts were recorded for this clone. The V call is TRBV12-3 or TRBV12-4, the J call TRBJ2-7; maybe TRBD2 (5 bases). The CDR3 consists of 13 residues. Trimming took off 1 base at V and 5 bases at J, with 9 bases between the two ends. The CDR3 coding sequence is TGTGCCAGCAGTTTAGGCGGGCCAAACGAGCAGTACTTC. Translating it yields CASSLGGPNEQYF.

The chain joins TRBV5-8 to TRBJ2-1; 15 bases line up with TRBD2. Germline lookup yields CDR1 SGHTS and CDR2 YDEGEE. The trim removed 4 bases at V and 8 bases at J, leaving 10 bases unmatched. This CDR3 is built from 17 residues. The chain's CDR3 is CASSPGLAGGPRDEQFF. The DNA for the CDR3 is TGTGCCAGCAGCCCAGGACTAGCGGGAGGGCCTCGGGATGAGCAGTTCTTC.

This chain uses TRBV7-8 with TRBJ2-7; TRBD2 agrees at 8 bases. Trimming cost V 0 bases and J 6 bases; bases outside gene matches: 10. Germline lookup yields CDR1 SGHVS and CDR2 FQNEAQ. This CDR3 comprises 16 residues. CDR3 bases: TGTGCCAGCAGCTTAGCGCGCGCCGCGGGAGGTCCCGAGCAGTACTTC. Translation gives CASSLARAAGGPEQYF.

The J gene is TRBJ2-3, the V gene TRBV11-3, with a weak D call TRBD2 (6 bases). Per germline, CDR1 SGHNT and CDR2 YENEEA. Trimming cost V 5 bases and J 3 bases, with 15 bases left between them. The CDR3 covers 15 residues. DNA of the CDR3: TGTGCCAGCAGCGCAGGTCAGAGCGGGACAGATACGCAGTATTTT. Its translation: CASSAGQSGTDTQYF.